Following are 32 T cell receptor beta chains from one sample sequenced in a study of Ad26.COV2.S vaccination and SARS-CoV-2 variants. The sample's treatment: about 20 received Ad26.COV2.S at low or high dose, single or two shots; 5 received placebo; per-sample allocation not given. Collection of the samples took place on day 63 after the first injection of vaccine or placebo. Data came from immunoSEQ multiplex PCR; TCRdb stores just in-frame clones and leaves some out. Altogether 300,000 to 500,000 clones are present, around 85% being singletons, with the ten largest covering more than 3%. Here the sequenced sample was peripheral blood, taken in a trial of Ad26.COV2.S vaccine versus placebo. The receptor source for this set is a person between 18 and 65 years old who received the Ad26.COV2.S COVID-19 vaccine or a placebo.

This chain connects TRBV14 to TRBJ2-1; TRBD1 matches at 7 bases. Germline V lookup: CDR1 SGHDN, CDR2 FVKESK. The ends lost 2 bases at V and 4 bases at J; junction bases unmatched: 8. The CDR3 contains 16 residues. This CDR3 reads CASSQSPGQSYNEQFF. Written as DNA, the CDR3 is TGTGCCAGCAGCCAATCCCCGGGACAGAGTTACAATGAGCAGTTCTTC.

The V call is TRBV12-3 or TRBV12-4, the J call TRBJ1-2, with D hard to call. Trimming cost V 6 bases and J 4 bases, with 12 bases left between them. CDR3 length equals 13 residues. The CDR3 nucleotides are TGTGCCAGCAGCTCGGGATTCCCCTATGGCTACACCTTC. Protein: CASSSGFPYGYTF.

CDR3: CASKGEYGYTF. CDR3 DNA sequence: TGTGCCAGCAAGGGGGAATATGGCTACACCTTC. The chain is built from TRBV2 and TRBJ1-2, with a tentative D call TRBD1 (6 bases). Germline V gene lookup returns CDR1 SNHLY and CDR2 FYNNEI. The V gene lost 7 bases and the J gene lost 5 bases, with 8 bases spanning the gap. The CDR3 contains 11 residues.

The chain recombines TRBV2 with TRBJ2-3; 15 bases fit TRBD2. The junction had 6 bases not matched to a gene; V was cut back by 0 bases and J by 5 bases. The germline gives CDR1 SNHLY, CDR2 FYNNEI. The CDR3 covers 18 residues. The CDR3 here is CASSEALGLAGGRDTQYF. The CDR3 DNA reads as TGTGCCAGCAGTGAAGCGCTTGGACTAGCGGGGGGGAGAGATACGCAGTATTTT.

The chain is built from TRBV3-1 (or the pseudogene TRBV3-2) and TRBJ2-7; a weak D match, TRBD2 (5 bases). This CDR3 region has 16 residues. V shed 2 bases and J shed 7 bases, with 21 bases lying between them. Germline-derived CDR1 and CDR2 are LGHDT and YNNKEL (reference sequence). The CDR3 spells CASSQIEFFPGGEQYF. For the CDR3, the DNA is TGTGCCAGCAGCCAAATCGAGTTCTTCCCCGGCGGGGAGCAGTACTTC.

V is TRBV18 and J is TRBJ2-3; D is undetermined. V lost 5 bases to trimming and J lost 6 bases, with 15 bases between them. The germline V gene has CDR1 KGHSH and CDR2 LQKENI. CDR3 length: 14 residues. The CDR3 loop reads CASSALARWDTQYF. The CDR3 nucleotides read TGTGCCAGCTCAGCCCTGGCCAGATGGGATACGCAGTATTTT.

The V gene is TRBV12-5, the J gene TRBJ2-7; D is uncertain. The germline gives CDR1 LGHNT, CDR2 FRNRAP. Trimming removed 4 bases at V and 3 bases at J, with 7 bases between. The CDR3 length is 12 residues. The CDR3 DNA reads TGTGCTAGTGGTTCGGATTTCTACGAGCAGTACTTC. It specifies CASGSDFYEQYF.

The chain's CDR3 is CASSWGWNTEAFF. The CDR3 nucleotides read TGTGCCAGTAGTTGGGGGTGGAACACTGAAGCTTTCTTT. The genes are TRBV19 and TRBJ1-1, with D possibly being TRBD1 (5 bases). Germline V gene data show CDR1 as LNHDA and CDR2 as SQIVND (reference sequence). With 5 bases removed from V and 1 base from J, the gap between germline ends came to 8 bases. The CDR3 covers 13 residues.

V and J are TRBV12-5 and TRBJ2-1; unclear D gene. Looked up from germline, CDR1 is LGHNT and CDR2 is FRNRAP. V gave up 4 bases and J gave up 4 bases, with 2 bases separating them. The length of the CDR3 is 11 residues. In nucleotides, the CDR3 is TGTGCTAGTGGTTCTTACAATGAGCAGTTCTTC. It specifies CASGSYNEQFF. Full variable domain (missing parts from reference TRBV12-5 and TRBJ2-1): DARVTQTPRHKVTEMGQEVTMRCQPILGHNTVFWYRQTMMQGLELLAYFRNRAPLDDSGMPKDRFSAEMPDATLATLKIQPSEPRDSAVYFCASGSYNEQFFGPGTRLTVL.

At least ten counts were recorded for this clone. This chain links TRBV27 with TRBJ2-7; maybe TRBD1 (6 bases). Germline V lookup: CDR1 MNHEY, CDR2 SMNVEV (reference sequence). The V gene lost 1 base and the J gene lost 5 bases, with 12 bases spanning the gap. The CDR3 is made up of 14 amino acids. In nucleotides, the CDR3 is TGTGCCAGCAGTTTATTACAGGGTAGTAACGAGCAGTACTTC. Its protein is CASSLLQGSNEQYF.

The chain couples TRBV20-1 to TRBJ2-7, with D possibly being TRBD1 (6 bases). Germline V gene sequence: CDR1 DFQATT, CDR2 SNEGSKA (reference sequence). V lost 5 bases, J lost 4 bases, and 9 bases lay in between. The CDR3 extends over 11 amino acids. The CDR3 nucleotides are TGCAGTGCTTTCCAGGGGTACGAGCAGTACTTC. It is translated as CSAFQGYEQYF.

The chain carries TRBV27 and TRBJ2-3, with 7 bases fitting TRBD1. This CDR3 is 14 amino acids long. J lost 2 bases, V lost 9 bases, and 8 bases had no gene match. Germline loops: CDR1 MNHEY, CDR2 SMNVEV (reference sequence). CDR3 coding DNA: TGTGCCAGTTCTAGGGGGCGTGTCACAGATACGCAGTATTTT. Protein: CASSRGRVTDTQYF.

V is TRBV3-1 (or the pseudogene TRBV3-2) and J is TRBJ1-1, with D tentatively TRBD1 (5 bases). The CDR3 is 13 amino acids. V lost 4 bases and J 7 bases, leaving 13 bases between the germline ends. Germline assignment: CDR1 LGHDT and CDR2 YNNKEL (reference sequence). The chain's CDR3 is CASSPRDASEAFF. The CDR3 bases are TGTGCCAGCAGCCCCCGGGACGCAAGTGAAGCTTTCTTT.

The rearrangement uses TRBV2 and TRBJ1-6; no clear D gene. Trimming left V 5 bases short and J 6 bases short, with 8 bases between. Germline CDR1 and CDR2: SNHLY and FYNNEI. The CDR3 is 13 amino acids. In DNA, the CDR3 is TGTGCCAGCAGTCGCCAGCCTAATTCACCCCTCCACTTT. Protein: CASSRQPNSPLHF.

The J gene is TRBJ2-3, the V gene TRBV7-9, with 8 positions matching TRBD2. Germline V gene data show CDR1 as SEHNR and CDR2 as FQNEAQ (reference sequence). CDR3 length: 16 amino acids. V lost 3 bases to trimming and J lost 1 base; unmatched junction nucleotides: 6. The chain's CDR3 is CASSFWTSPGTDTQYF. DNA for the CDR3: TGTGCCAGCAGCTTCTGGACTAGCCCAGGCACAGATACGCAGTATTTT.

The chain uses TRBV4-3 and TRBJ2-3; D tentatively reads TRBD1 or TRBD2 (5 bases each). Trimming pared 4 bases from V and 11 bases from J, leaving 13 bases between. This CDR3 is built from 12 residues. In germline, CDR1 is LGHNA, CDR2 YSLEER. Here the CDR3 reads CASSLPGTGQYF. The CDR3 DNA reads TGCGCCAGCAGCCTACCGGGAACAGGGCAGTATTTT.

The chain uses TRBV19 and TRBJ1-2; D gene unclear. The CDR3 spans 12 residues. V lost 2 bases and J lost 6, with 7 bases in between. Germline V CDR1 and CDR2: LNHDA, SQIVND (reference sequence). DNA for the CDR3: TGTGCCAGTAGTATAAGGGCCGATGGCTACACCTTC. Amino acids: CASSIRADGYTF.

The J gene is TRBJ1-2, the V gene TRBV4-1; D unresolved. Trimming pared 4 bases from V and 2 bases from J, leaving 11 bases between. The CDR3 is 14 residues long. The germline V gene has CDR1 MGHRA and CDR2 YSYEKL. This chain's CDR3 is CASSPVVSNYGYTF. In DNA form, the CDR3 reads TGCGCCAGCAGCCCAGTGGTCAGCAACTATGGCTACACCTTC.

The chain recombines TRBV13 with TRBJ2-2; TRBD2 matches at 13 bases. This CDR3 comprises 17 residues. V shed 5 bases and J 4 bases; nucleotides not matched to a gene: 7. Germline CDR1 and CDR2: PRHDT and FYEKMQ (reference sequence). CDR3 in DNA: TGTGCCAGCAGCACAACCGGACTAGCGGGGGTCACCGGGGAGCTGTTTTTT. This encodes CASSTTGLAGVTGELFF.

DNA for the CDR3: TGCGCCAGCAGCCCAACCACAGGGGTGAACACCGGGGAGCTGTTTTTT. It specifies CASSPTTGVNTGELFF. V and J are TRBV5-1 and TRBJ2-2; 7 bases map to TRBD1. Germline-derived CDR1 and CDR2 are SGHRS and YFSETQ. V shed 4 bases, J shed 1 base, and the junction held 7 bases outside the gene matches. There are 16 residues in the CDR3.

The chain links TRBV3-1 (or the pseudogene TRBV3-2) to TRBJ2-7; D unclear. The ends were cut back, 3 bases at V and 5 bases at J, with 14 bases in the middle. The CDR3 spans 14 residues. Per the germline V gene, CDR1 is LGHDT and CDR2 is YNNKEL (reference sequence). The CDR3 region has the DNA TGTGCCAGCAGCCAGACTGGCATCAGCCACGAGCAGTACTTC. Amino acid sequence: CASSQTGISHEQYF.

This rearrangement joins TRBV7-2 to TRBJ2-5; no definite D call. V lost 1 base, J lost 5 bases, and 8 bases lay in between. The CDR3 totals 13 residues. Germline V CDR1 and CDR2: SGHTA, FQGNSA. The CDR3 region is CASSLGPFETQYF. CDR3 DNA sequence: TGTGCCAGCAGCTTAGGGCCATTCGAGACCCAGTACTTC.

This chain joins TRBV2 and TRBJ1-1; D unresolved. Between the trimmed V and J ends, which lost 2 bases and 9 bases, there was a span of 7 bases. Looked up from germline, CDR1 is SNHLY and CDR2 is FYNNEI. CDR3 length equals 11 residues. CDR3 protein: CASSEQAQAFF. CDR3 DNA sequence: TGTGCCAGCAGTGAACAAGCACAAGCTTTCTTT.

The V gene is TRBV4-3, the J gene TRBJ2-1, with D perhaps TRBD2 (6 bases). CDR3 length: 15 amino acids. The V end lost 3 bases, the J end lost 7 bases, and 16 bases lay between the germline ends. Germline V gene lookup returns CDR1 LGHNA and CDR2 YSLEER. The CDR3 nucleotides are TGCGCCAGCAGCCAGGGGACTTCCCCTTTTAATGAGCAGTTCTTC. It yields the protein CASSQGTSPFNEQFF.

The V gene is TRBV19, the J gene TRBJ2-2, with 8 bases that match TRBD1. CDR1 and CDR2 (germline): LNHDA, SQIVND (reference sequence). The CDR3 totals 14 residues. With V trimmed by 3 bases and J by 7 bases, 4 bases remained unmatched. The CDR3 here is CASSIRGRGGELFF. CDR3 in DNA: TGTGCCAGTAGTATCAGGGGGCGTGGCGGGGAGCTGTTTTTT.

The J gene is TRBJ1-2, the V gene TRBV19; 11 positions match TRBD1. Germline-derived CDR1 and CDR2 are LNHDA and SQIVND (reference sequence). CDR3 size: 15 residues. V lost 9 bases and J lost 4; bases outside the gene matches: 10. CDR3 coding DNA: TGTGCCAGCACCTCCTGGGACAGGGGGACCTATGGCTACACCTTC. Protein sequence: CASTSWDRGTYGYTF.

The chain recombines TRBV5-5 with TRBJ1-1; possible D gene TRBD1, 6 bases. Germline V gene sequence: CDR1 SGHKS, CDR2 YYEKEE (reference sequence). The CDR3 loop spans 12 amino acids. With 3 bases removed from V and 8 bases from J, the gap between germline ends came to 11 bases. The CDR3 coding sequence is TGTGCCAGCAGCTACAGGGAGACCGAAGCTTTCTTT. This encodes CASSYRETEAFF.

This chain links TRBV27 with TRBJ2-7, with D tentatively TRBD2 (5 bases). The CDR3 loop spans 15 amino acids. V lost 2 bases to trimming and J lost 0 bases, with 11 bases between them. Germline loops: CDR1 MNHEY, CDR2 SMNVEV (reference sequence). The CDR3 sequence: CASSLMRAYSYEQYF. DNA of the CDR3: TGTGCCAGCAGTTTAATGCGGGCCTACTCCTACGAGCAGTACTTC.

V gene TRBV11-2 combines with J gene TRBJ2-7, with D perhaps TRBD2 (6 bases). CDR1 is SGHAT and CDR2 is FQNNGV in the germline V gene. This CDR3 has 15 residues. Trimming pared 3 bases from V and 2 bases from J, leaving 14 bases between. CDR3 DNA sequence: TGTGCCAGCAGCTTTAGGAGGGCGCTTCCCTACGAGCAGTACTTC. This encodes CASSFRRALPYEQYF.

The chain couples TRBV27 to TRBJ1-2; TRBD1 aligns across 8 bases. V was clipped by 5 bases and J by 8 bases; unmatched bases: 16. The length of the CDR3 is 16 residues. Germline V gives CDR1 MNHEY, CDR2 SMNVEV (reference sequence). The CDR3 nucleotides are TGTGCCAGCAGTCCAACCGCTGGACAGGGAGTAGGCGGCTACACCTTC. Translated, it gives CASSPTAGQGVGGYTF.

The genes are TRBV20-1 and TRBJ1-6; no clear D. Germline lookup yields CDR1 DFQATT and CDR2 SNEGSKA (reference sequence). Deletions cut 3 bases from V and 5 bases from J, with 8 bases between. This CDR3 spans 13 amino acids. The CDR3 reads CSASVGNNSPLHF. CDR3 sequence (DNA): TGCAGTGCTAGTGTGGGGAATAATTCACCCCTCCACTTT.

The gene calls are TRBV7-8 and TRBJ2-7; 14 bases are a match to TRBD2. Per germline, CDR1 SGHVS and CDR2 FQNEAQ. CDR3 length: 18 amino acids. V shed 5 bases and J 2 bases; nucleotides not matched to a gene: 11. CDR3 protein: CASSTGLAGGFIPYEQYF. CDR3 nucleotides: TGTGCCAGCAGCACCGGACTAGCGGGGGGCTTTATCCCCTACGAGCAGTACTTC.